This entry describes one T cell receptor beta chain. This record belongs to a study of blood T cell repertoires in COVID-19. Background on the study: Sites across the United States, Italy and Spain contributed samples from acute and convalescent COVID-19. Nucleic acid was either cDNA or gDNA, and it came from T cells, B-cell-depleted T cells, or PBMCs.

Authors' analysis steps: Using reference gene primer amplification, nucleated cell counts were estimated. Sequenced by immunoSEQ multiplex PCR; TCRdb stores in-frame clones only, minus some. V and J calls and clone size are given by that table; D and trimming were obtained from the DNA. The sample includes under 300,000 clones, about 88% of them seen just once. Specimen: peripheral blood. The source of this sequence is a woman aged 40 to 50 who had recovered from COVID-19.

This chain's CDR3 is CASSHISNEQFF. The CDR3 DNA is TGTGCCAGCAGCCACATAAGCAATGAGCAGTTCTTC. The rearrangement uses TRBV9 and TRBJ2-1, with unresolved D. The CDR3 is 12 residues long. Trimming took off 4 bases at V and 6 bases at J, with 8 bases between the two ends. Germline values: CDR1 SGDLS, CDR2 YYNGEE.